This TCR beta chain was recovered during a study of T cells in Graves' hyperthyroidism and ophthalmopathy. Study-level background: Initial diagnosis, before any treatment, was when peripheral blood was collected. Overall study findings and caveats: Peripheral blood also featured most of the thyroid clonotypes expanded above 0.001.

Amplified regions were TCR beta CDR3 sequences from RNA transcripts. The primer set for the first-round RT-PCR of the TCR CDR3 was HTBI. TCRdb used MiXCR to reprocess the multiplex PCR reads, holding one entry per CDR3 protein. This repertoire shows some 650,000 distinct CDR3 sequences, around 15% found once; its top ten account for roughly 3.5%. Orbital computed tomography and thyroid ultrasound, together with serum TRAb and thyroxine and clinical symptoms, were used for diagnoses. PBMCs were derived from roughly 9.6 ml fresh peripheral blood. Comments on this clonotype: The antigen is not known.

V gave up 5 bases and J gave up 0 bases; unmatched junction bases: 10. The CDR3 loop spans 15 amino acids. Germline CDR1 is SQVTM and CDR2 is ANQGSEA. The receptor's source is a middle-aged woman with Graves' ophthalmopathy. The sample comprised blood. The V call is TRBV29-1, the J call TRBJ2-7, with 7 bases aligning to TRBD2. CDR3 protein: CSVFAGLRTSYEQYF. CDR3 bases: TGCAGCGTTTTCGCGGGACTAAGAACCTCCTACGAGCAGTACTTC.